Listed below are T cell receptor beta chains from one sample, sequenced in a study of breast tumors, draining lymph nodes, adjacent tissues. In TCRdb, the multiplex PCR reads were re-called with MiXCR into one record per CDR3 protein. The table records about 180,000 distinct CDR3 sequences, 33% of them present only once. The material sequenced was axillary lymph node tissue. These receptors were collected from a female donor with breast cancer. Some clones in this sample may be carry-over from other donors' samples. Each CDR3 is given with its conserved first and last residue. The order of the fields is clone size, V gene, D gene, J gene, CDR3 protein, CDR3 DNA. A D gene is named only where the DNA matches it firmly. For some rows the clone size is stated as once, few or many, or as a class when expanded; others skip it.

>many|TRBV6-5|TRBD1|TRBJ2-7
CASSYLGTGFAGQYF
TGTGCCAGCAGTTATCTGGGGACAGGATTCGCGGGGCAGTACTTC
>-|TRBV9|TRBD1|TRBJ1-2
CASSGGQGNYGYTF
TGTGCCAGCAGCGGAGGACAGGGGAACTATGGCTACACCTTC
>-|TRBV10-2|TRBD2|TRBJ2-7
CASQLALRYEQYF
TGCGCCAGCCAACTAGCGCTCAGGTACGAGCAGTACTTC
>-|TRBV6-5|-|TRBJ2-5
CASSPRLNKETQYF
TGTGCCAGCAGTCCCCGACTAAATAAAGAGACCCAGTACTTC
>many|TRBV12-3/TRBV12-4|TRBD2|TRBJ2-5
CASSFSPRGGVGIEETQYF
TGTGCCAGCAGTTTCTCTCCCCGCGGGGGGGTGGGAATCGAAGAGACCCAGTACTTC
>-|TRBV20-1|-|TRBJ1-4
CSARNMPTNEDLFF
TGCAGTGCTCGAAACATGCCAACTAATGAAGACCTGTTTTTT
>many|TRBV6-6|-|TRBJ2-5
CASKVKETQYF
TGTGCCAGCAAGGTAAAAGAGACCCAGTACTTC
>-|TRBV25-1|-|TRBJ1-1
CASSSHTEAFF
TGTGCCAGCAGTTCCCACACTGAAGCTTTCTTT
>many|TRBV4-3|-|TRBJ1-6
CASSQDRVDSPLHF
TGCGCCAGCAGCCAAGACAGGGTGGATTCACCCCTCCACTTT
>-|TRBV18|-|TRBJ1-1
CASSPPGNTEAFF
TGTGCCAGCTCACCACCGGGTAACACTGAAGCTTTCTTT
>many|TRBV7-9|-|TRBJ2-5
CASSLGPETQYF
TGTGCCAGCAGCTTAGGGCCAGAGACCCAGTACTTC
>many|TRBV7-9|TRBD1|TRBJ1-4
CASSRGAGGYEKLFF
TGTGCCAGCAGCCGAGGGGCAGGGGGTTATGAAAAACTGTTTTTT
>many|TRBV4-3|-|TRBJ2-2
CASSQEGRGQGGELFF
TGCGCCAGCAGCCAAGAGGGGAGGGGGCAAGGCGGGGAGCTGTTTTTT
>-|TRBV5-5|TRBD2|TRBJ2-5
CASSVGLAGQQETRYF
TGTGCCAGCAGCGTGGGACTAGCGGGCCAGCAAGAGACCCGGTACTTC
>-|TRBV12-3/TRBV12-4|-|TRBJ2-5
CASSLAGLEETQYF
TGTGCCAGCAGTTTAGCAGGGTTGGAAGAGACCCAGTACTTC
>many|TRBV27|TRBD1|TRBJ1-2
CASRPSRTTGQHGYTF
TGTGCCAGCAGACCTTCCCGGACAACGGGACAGCATGGCTACACCTTC
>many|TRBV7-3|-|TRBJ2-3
CASSHGRAGRISDTQYF
TGTGCCAGCAGCCACGGGCGGGCGGGGCGTATCTCAGATACGCAGTATTTT
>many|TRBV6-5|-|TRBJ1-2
CASRQGLYGYTF
TGTGCCAGCAGGCAGGGGCTCTATGGCTACACCTTC